This record covers a single T cell receptor beta chain. Antigen: not known. This CDR3 has 13 residues. CDR1 SNHLY and CDR2 FYNNEI come from the germline V gene. V was trimmed by 8 bases and J by 4 bases, leaving 14 bases between them. These data belong to a study of T cells in Graves' hyperthyroidism and ophthalmopathy. Study observations and caveats: Ophthalmopathy was distinguished from stable hyperthyroidism by 13 V-J signatures.

Exclusion of a patient resulted from uncontrolled infection, other autoimmune disease, pregnancy or lactation. Clinical symptoms, serum thyroxine and TRAb, thyroid ultrasound and orbital computed tomography were used for the diagnoses. RNA transcripts were the template for amplifying TCR beta CDR3 regions. An initial round of RT-PCR targeting the TCR CDR3 relied on the HTBI primer set. From the multiplex PCR reads, TCRdb called clonotypes with MiXCR, one entry per CDR3 protein. The sample carries roughly 500,000 distinct CDR3 sequences, 40% to 50% recorded once. The TCR comes from an adult woman with Graves' disease, either hyperthyroidism or ophthalmopathy (not recorded which). J is TRBJ1-2 and V is TRBV2; D might be TRBD1 (6 bases). The sequenced sample was peripheral blood or thyroid tissue (not recorded which). Written as DNA, the CDR3 is TGTGCCAGCGGGAAACAGGGACTCTATGGCTACACCTTC. This encodes CASGKQGLYGYTF. Together with reference TRBV2 and TRBJ1-2, the CDR3 gives the full variable domain: EPEVTQTPSHQVTQMGQEVILRCVPISNHLYFYWYRQILGQKVEFLVSFYNNEISEKSEIFDDQFSVERPDGSNFTLKIRSTKLEDSAMYFCASGKQGLYGYTFGSGTRLTVV.